The rows below give T cell receptor beta chains drawn from one sample of a study of blood T cell repertoires in COVID-19. Data came from immunoSEQ multiplex PCR; TCRdb stores just in-frame clones and leaves some out. The sample contains about 44,000 clones, about 90% of which appear only once. The sequenced sample consisted of peripheral blood. The receptors stem from a woman between 40 and 50 years old with acute or convalescent COVID-19. CDR3s include the opening cysteine and the closing phenylalanine or tryptophan. The D gene is left open where the match is weak. Expanded clones get a size class; other rows say once, few or many, or leave the size out.

TRBD1	.	TRBV5-1	TRBJ2-3	TGCGCCAGCAGCTTGAACGGGGACAGGGGAGTAGATACGCAGTATTTT	CASSLNGDRGVDTQYF
.	.	TRBV5-1	TRBJ1-5	TGCGCCAGCAGCCTGAGCGGGACGGCTCAACAGCCCCAGCATTTT	CASSLSGTAQQPQHF
.	.	TRBV9	TRBJ2-3	TGTGCCAGCAGCCTCCGACAGGCCAGCACAGATACGCAGTATTTT	CASSLRQASTDTQYF
TRBD1	.	TRBV6-4	TRBJ2-3	TGTGCCAGCAGTTTCGGGACAGGGGGCGCAGATACGCAGTATTTT	CASSFGTGGADTQYF
TRBD2	.	TRBV11-2	TRBJ2-7	TGTGCCAGCAGCCCACAGCGGGGGGGCTACGAGCAGTACTTC	CASSPQRGGYEQYF
TRBD1	.	TRBV19	TRBJ2-7	TGTGCCAGTAGTCGAGGACAGGGGGCCTACGAGCAGTACTTC	CASSRGQGAYEQYF
TRBD1	few	TRBV5-1	TRBJ1-2	TGCGCCAGCAGCTTGGAGGGAGACCCACGACAGGGCGAGGCTGGCTACACCTTC	CASSLEGDPRQGEAGYTF
TRBD1	.	TRBV27	TRBJ2-7	TGTGCCAGCAGTTTCCAAGGACAGGGCAACTACGAGCAGTACTTC	CASSFQGQGNYEQYF
.	.	TRBV5-1	TRBJ1-4	TGCGCCAGCAGCCCGCAGAAGGAAAAACTGTTTTTT	CASSPQKEKLFF
.	.	TRBV27	TRBJ1-1	TGTGCCAGCAGTTTTGGGCAGAGCACTGAAGCTTTCTTT	CASSFGQSTEAFF
.	.	TRBV4-2	TRBJ2-7	TGTGCCAGCAGCCGAGATGGGGGAGCAAGGGGGTACGAGCAGTACTTC	CASSRDGGARGYEQYF
TRBD2	once	TRBV28	TRBJ2-5	TGTGCCAGCAGTCCGGGACTAGCGGGGGGTCACGGGGAGACCCAGTACTTC	CASSPGLAGGHGETQYF
TRBD1	.	TRBV4-1	TRBJ1-2	TGCGCCAGCAGCCAAGATTTTAACAGGGGTTACGGCTACACCTTC	CASSQDFNRGYGYTF
.	.	TRBV6-4	TRBJ2-3	TGTGCCAGCAGTGACAGGGGCAGGACAGATACGCAGTATTTT	CASSDRGRTDTQYF
TRBD1	.	TRBV7-9	TRBJ1-1	TGTGCCAGCAGCGCTGCGGACAGGGGAGCGACTGAAGCTTTCTTT	CASSAADRGATEAFF
TRBD1	.	TRBV5-5	TRBJ1-6	TGTGCCAGCAGCTTGGAAGTACTCGGGACAGGCTCCTATAATTCACCCCTCCACTTT	CASSLEVLGTGSYNSPLHF
.	.	TRBV27	TRBJ1-2	TGTGCCAGCAGTTCACTACTTTATTGGACAGCCTCTAACTATGGCTACACCTTC	CASSSLLYWTASNYGYTF
.	.	TRBV27	TRBJ1-1	TGTGCCAGCAGGCAAGCCCAGGGCCTTAACACTGAAGCTTTCTTT	CASRQAQGLNTEAFF
.	.	TRBV7-2	TRBJ1-6	TGTGCCAGCAGCCGTGACAGTAATGCTTATAATTCACCCCTCCACTTT	CASSRDSNAYNSPLHF
TRBD2	.	TRBV18	TRBJ2-7	TGTGCCAGCTCATCTACTAGCGAGAGCGTAATTCCCTACGAGCAGTACTTC	CASSSTSESVIPYEQYF
.	.	TRBV24-1	TRBJ2-5	TGTGCCACCAGTCACCTCGTCGGGGTGGAAGAGACCCAGTACTTC	CATSHLVGVEETQYF
TRBD1	.	TRBV13	TRBJ2-1	TGTGCCAGCAGCTTAGAAGGACAGGGCAGTGAGCAGTTCTTC	CASSLEGQGSEQFF
TRBD1	once	TRBV25-1	TRBJ2-7	TGTGCCAGCAGTGAGATTGCAGGGGGACGCTACGAGCAGTACTTC	CASSEIAGGRYEQYF
.	.	TRBV27	TRBJ1-2	TGTGCCAGCAGTTTAGCAGGGGCTAACTATGGCTACACCTTC	CASSLAGANYGYTF
.	.	TRBV6-5	TRBJ2-1	TGTGCCAGCAGGGGCAGGGTTAGCTCCTACAATGAGCAGTTCTTC	CASRGRVSSYNEQFF
.	.	TRBV15	TRBJ1-1	TGTGCAACCAGCAGAGATAGGGGGGGCCCTGAAGCTTTCTTT	CATSRDRGGPEAFF
.	.	TRBV6-2/TRBV6-3	TRBJ1-1	TGTGCCAGCAGTTCTCCTTCAGGGGCCGTCCGAGAGGCTTTCTTT	CASSSPSGAVREAFF
.	.	TRBV5-4	TRBJ1-1	TGTGCCAGCAGCATAGACAGCCTTGAAGCTTTCTTT	CASSIDSLEAFF
.	.	TRBV27	TRBJ1-2	TGTGCCAGCAGTTCTAGTACGCAGGGGCTGGGTGGCTACACCTTC	CASSSSTQGLGGYTF
.	.	TRBV5-8	TRBJ2-5	TGTGCCAGCAGCCCAAGGGGCGTGTTACCCGATCAAGAGACCCAGTACTTC	CASSPRGVLPDQETQYF
.	.	TRBV7-3	TRBJ2-2	TGTGCCAGCAGCTTAACCGGTGGGGGCCCCGGGGAGCTGTTTTTT	CASSLTGGGPGELFF
TRBD1	.	TRBV5-1	TRBJ1-4	TGCGCCAGCAGCTTGTCGGGACAGGGCGGTGAAAAACTGTTTTTT	CASSLSGQGGEKLFF
TRBD2	once	TRBV7-3	TRBJ2-3	TGTGCCAGCAGCTCTCGGCTGGAGACTAGCGGCACAGATACGCAGTATTTT	CASSSRLETSGTDTQYF
.	.	TRBV27	TRBJ1-4	TGTGCCAGCAGTTTTAGGGGCCCCTCTCTATCCCATAATGAAAAACTGTTTTTT	CASSFRGPSLSHNEKLFF
TRBD2	.	TRBV4-3	TRBJ2-5	TGCGCCAGCAGCCAAGATACTAGCGGGGAGACCCAGTACTTC	CASSQDTSGETQYF
TRBD1	.	TRBV19	TRBJ1-5	TGTGCCAGTAGAGCCGGGACAGCCGGTTATTCGCCCCAGCATTTT	CASRAGTAGYSPQHF
TRBD1	once	TRBV5-1	TRBJ1-2	TGCGCCAGCAGCTCGGACAGGGAAAGGAACTATGGCTACACCTTC	CASSSDRERNYGYTF
TRBD1	.	TRBV6-2/TRBV6-3	TRBJ2-5	TGTGCCAGCAGCATGAACCGGGACAGGGGGCGAGAGACCCAGTACTTC	CASSMNRDRGRETQYF
.	.	TRBV29-1	TRBJ2-3	TGCAGCGTTGAAAATCAATCGGGCACAGATACGCAGTATTTT	CSVENQSGTDTQYF
TRBD1	.	TRBV24-1	TRBJ1-2	TGTGCCACCAGTGATCAGGACAGGCCATCTAACTATGGCTACACCTTC	CATSDQDRPSNYGYTF
.	once	TRBV12-3/TRBV12-4	TRBJ1-2	TGTGCCAGCAGTCCCTCTCGAGGATGGGGCTACACCTTC	CASSPSRGWGYTF
.	.	TRBV5-1	TRBJ2-7	TGCGCCAGCAGCTTGGGTCAGGAGCAGTACTTC	CASSLGQEQYF
.	.	TRBV19	TRBJ2-3	TGTGCCAGTAGTATCGGGAAGCAGACGACAGATACGCAGTATTTT	CASSIGKQTTDTQYF
.	.	TRBV10-2	TRBJ1-1	TGCGCCACCGCGGACAACCAGAACACTGAAGCTTTCTTT	CATADNQNTEAFF
.	.	TRBV21-1	TRBJ1-4	TGTGCCAGCAGCAAAAGGACAGAGAATGAAAAACTGTTTTTT	CASSKRTENEKLFF
TRBD2	.	TRBV11-2	TRBJ2-7	TGTGCCAGCAGCTTACAGGGAACTAGCGGGGCATCCTACGAGCAGTACTTC	CASSLQGTSGASYEQYF
.	.	TRBV20-1	TRBJ1-2	TGCAGTGCTAGTAGGAGAGAAGGAAACTATGGCTACACCTTC	CSASRREGNYGYTF
TRBD2	.	TRBV7-7	TRBJ2-6	TGTGCTAGCGGGCCAGCCGGGGCCAACGTCCTGACTTTC	CASGPAGANVLTF
TRBD1	few	TRBV29-1	TRBJ1-1	TGCAGCGTTCCCGGGACAGGGAACACTGAAGCTTTCTTT	CSVPGTGNTEAFF
TRBD1	.	TRBV28	TRBJ1-2	TGTGCCAGCAGAAACAGGGGGCAGGTCTATGGCTACACCTTC	CASRNRGQVYGYTF
.	.	TRBV5-1	TRBJ2-1	TGCGCCAGCAGCCTGATCGGGGACTCTTCCTACAATGAGCAGTTCTTC	CASSLIGDSSYNEQFF
TRBD1	.	TRBV9	TRBJ1-1	TGTGCCAGCAGCGCCGGGACAGGGGGCCCTGAAGCTTTCTTT	CASSAGTGGPEAFF
.	.	TRBV27	TRBJ1-6	TGTGCCAGCGCCAAACAGGGCTTAGGGAGCTCCTATAATTCACCCCTCCACTTT	CASAKQGLGSSYNSPLHF